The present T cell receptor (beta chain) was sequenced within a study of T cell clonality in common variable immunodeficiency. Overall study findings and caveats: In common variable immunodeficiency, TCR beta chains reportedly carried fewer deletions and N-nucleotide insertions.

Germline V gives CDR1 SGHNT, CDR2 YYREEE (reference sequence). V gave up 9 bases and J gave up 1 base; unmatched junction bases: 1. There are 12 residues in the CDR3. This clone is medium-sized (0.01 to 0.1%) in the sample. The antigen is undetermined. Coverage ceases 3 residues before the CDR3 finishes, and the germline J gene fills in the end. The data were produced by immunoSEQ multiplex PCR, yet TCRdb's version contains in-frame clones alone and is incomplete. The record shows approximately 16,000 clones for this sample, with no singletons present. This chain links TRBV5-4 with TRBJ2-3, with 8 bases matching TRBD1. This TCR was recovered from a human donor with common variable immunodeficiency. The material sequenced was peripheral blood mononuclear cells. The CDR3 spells CAMGQGTDTQYF. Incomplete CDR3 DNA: TGTGCCATGGGACAGGGCACAGATACG.